This T cell receptor beta chain comes out of a study of early T cells in non-severe SARS-CoV-2 infection. Concerning this clonotype itself: The antigen is unknown. Germline is not matched at one junction end, which may reflect a read error.

Attached unique molecular identifiers marked individual cDNA molecules. MiXCR, run by TCRdb on the 5' RACE reads, gives a single entry per CDR3 protein. This sample has 85,000 to 90,000 distinct CDR3 sequences, with about 14% found just once. Study-level results: Matches to VDJdb favored anti-spike CD8 responses and missed private and CD4 specificities.

The length of the CDR3 is 12 residues. Germline V lookup: CDR1 DFQATT, CDR2 SNEGSKA (reference sequence). The chain uses TRBV20-1 and TRBJ2-1, with D perhaps TRBD1 (6 bases). Sequenced material: whole blood. This TCR derives from an adult who was a healthcare worker with PCR-confirmed SARS-CoV-2 infection or an uninfected control (not recorded which). CDR3 protein: CSARGQPNEQFF. The CDR3 bases are TGCAGTGCAAGAGGACAGCCCAATGAGCAGTTCTTC.